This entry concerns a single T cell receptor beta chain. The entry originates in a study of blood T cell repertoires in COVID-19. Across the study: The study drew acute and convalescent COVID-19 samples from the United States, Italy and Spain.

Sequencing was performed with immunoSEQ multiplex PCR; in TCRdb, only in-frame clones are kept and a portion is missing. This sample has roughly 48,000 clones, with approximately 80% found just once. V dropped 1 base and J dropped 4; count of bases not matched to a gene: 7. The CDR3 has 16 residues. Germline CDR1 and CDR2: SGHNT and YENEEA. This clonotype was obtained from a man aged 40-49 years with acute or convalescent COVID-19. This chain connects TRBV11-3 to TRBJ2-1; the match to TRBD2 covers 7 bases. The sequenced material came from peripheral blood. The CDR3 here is CASSLGGLAAYNEQFF. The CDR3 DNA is TGTGCCAGCAGCTTAGGAGGTCTAGCGGCGTACAATGAGCAGTTCTTC.